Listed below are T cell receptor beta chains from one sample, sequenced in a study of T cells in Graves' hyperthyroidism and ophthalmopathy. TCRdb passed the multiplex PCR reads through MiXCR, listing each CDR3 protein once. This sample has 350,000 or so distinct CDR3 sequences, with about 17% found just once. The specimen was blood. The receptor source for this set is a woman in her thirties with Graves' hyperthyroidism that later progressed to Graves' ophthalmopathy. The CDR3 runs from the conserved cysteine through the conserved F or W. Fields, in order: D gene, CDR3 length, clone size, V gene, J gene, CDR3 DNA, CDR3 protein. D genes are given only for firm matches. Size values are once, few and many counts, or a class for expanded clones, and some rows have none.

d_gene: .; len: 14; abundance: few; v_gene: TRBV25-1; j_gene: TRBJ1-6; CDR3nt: TGTGCCAGCAGTGTTCCGGAGTATAATTCACCCCTCCACTTT; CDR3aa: CASSVPEYNSPLHF
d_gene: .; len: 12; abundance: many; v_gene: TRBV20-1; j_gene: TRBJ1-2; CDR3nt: TGCAGTGCTAGAGGACATGGTTATGGCTACACCTTC; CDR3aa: CSARGHGYGYTF
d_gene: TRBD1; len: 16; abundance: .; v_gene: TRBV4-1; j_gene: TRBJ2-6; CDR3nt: TGCGCCAGCAAACAGGGGGTTCATGCTGGGGCCAACGTCCTGACTTTC; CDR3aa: CASKQGVHAGANVLTF
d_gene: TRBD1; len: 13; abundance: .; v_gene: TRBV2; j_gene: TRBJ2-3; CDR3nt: TGTGCCAGCACCAGTTCAGGGGGAAATACGCAGTATTTT; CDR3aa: CASTSSGGNTQYF
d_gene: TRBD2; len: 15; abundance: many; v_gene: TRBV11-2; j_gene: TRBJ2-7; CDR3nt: TGTGCCAGCAGCCAGACTAGCGGGAGTATCTACGAGCAGTACTTC; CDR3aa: CASSQTSGSIYEQYF
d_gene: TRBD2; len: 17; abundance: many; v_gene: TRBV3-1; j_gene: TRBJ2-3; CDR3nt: TGTGCCAGCAGCCAAGTGGAGCTAGCGGGAGGTAGCGATACGCAGTATTTT; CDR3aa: CASSQVELAGGSDTQYF
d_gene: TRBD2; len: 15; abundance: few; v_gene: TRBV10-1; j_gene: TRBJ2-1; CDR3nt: TGCGCCAGCAGTAAAGCGGGGGGGCCAATCAATGAGCAGTTCTTC; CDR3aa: CASSKAGGPINEQFF
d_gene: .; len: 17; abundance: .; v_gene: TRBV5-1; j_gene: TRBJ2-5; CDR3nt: TGCGCCAGCAGCTTGGCCCTTTATAGCCAGGACCAAGAGACCCAGTACTTC; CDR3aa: CASSLALYSQDQETQYF
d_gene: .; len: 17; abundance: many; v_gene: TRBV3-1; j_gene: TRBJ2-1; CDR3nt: TGTGCCAGCAGCCAAGGAACAGGGCTGAGCTCCTACAATGAGCAGTTCTTC; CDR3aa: CASSQGTGLSSYNEQFF
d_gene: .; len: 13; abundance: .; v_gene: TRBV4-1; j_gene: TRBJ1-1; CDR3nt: TGCGCCAGCAGCCTGTCCCTCACTCCTTCGGCTTTCTTT; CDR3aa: CASSLSLTPSAFF